These T cell receptor beta chains were read from a single sample in a study of breast tumors, draining lymph nodes, adjacent tissues. From the multiplex PCR reads, TCRdb called clonotypes with MiXCR, one entry per CDR3 protein. The sample lists approximately 12,000 distinct CDR3 sequences; 40% to 55% were seen once. The sequencing input was tumor-adjacent breast tissue. Source of these receptors: a female donor with breast cancer. Some clones in this sample may be carry-over from other donors' samples. Each CDR3 is given with its conserved first and last residue. The D gene is left open where the match is weak. Some rows have no size entry. The others give once, few or many, or a class for an expanded clone.

v_gene: TRBV3-1; d_gene: TRBD2; abundance: -; j_gene: TRBJ2-1; CDR3nt: TGTGCCAGCAGCCTTGGACTAGCGGGAGATTTTGAGCAGTTCTTC; CDR3aa: CASSLGLAGDFEQFF
v_gene: TRBV6-1; d_gene: TRBD2; abundance: medium-sized; j_gene: TRBJ2-7; CDR3nt: TGTGCCAGCTTCGGACTAGCGGGAGTGGTCGAGCAGTACTTC; CDR3aa: CASFGLAGVVEQYF
v_gene: TRBV7-2; d_gene: TRBD2; abundance: -; j_gene: TRBJ2-7; CDR3nt: TGTGCCAGCAGCCGTAGCGGGAAACGGGAGCAGTACTTC; CDR3aa: CASSRSGKREQYF
v_gene: TRBV19; d_gene: -; abundance: many; j_gene: TRBJ2-3; CDR3nt: TGTGCCAGTAAAAGGGTGGCTAGCACAGATACGCAGTATTTT; CDR3aa: CASKRVASTDTQYF
v_gene: TRBV2; d_gene: -; abundance: -; j_gene: TRBJ1-5; CDR3nt: TGTGCCAGCAGTGGAGGACAGAGCAATCAGCCCCAGCATTTT; CDR3aa: CASSGGQSNQPQHF
v_gene: TRBV7-9; d_gene: -; abundance: -; j_gene: TRBJ2-2; CDR3nt: TGTGCCAGCAGCTCCGAAAACACCGGGGAGCTGTTTTTT; CDR3aa: CASSSENTGELFF
v_gene: TRBV6-1; d_gene: TRBD1; abundance: -; j_gene: TRBJ1-1; CDR3nt: TGTGCCAGCAGCCATACTTGGACAGGGGACACTGAAGCTTTATTT; CDR3aa: CASSHTWTGDTEALF
v_gene: TRBV19; d_gene: -; abundance: -; j_gene: TRBJ1-2; CDR3nt: TGTGCCAGTAGTTTGGGGGGTGGAAATAACTATGGCTACACCTTC; CDR3aa: CASSLGGGNNYGYTF
v_gene: TRBV9; d_gene: TRBD2; abundance: -; j_gene: TRBJ2-3; CDR3nt: TGTGCCAGCAGCGTAGGGGGACTAGCGGGAGTTTCAGATACGCAGTATTTT; CDR3aa: CASSVGGLAGVSDTQYF
v_gene: TRBV18; d_gene: TRBD2; abundance: many; j_gene: TRBJ2-3; CDR3nt: TGTGCCAGCTCACCACCCTCAGGGAGGGAGCAGTATTTT; CDR3aa: CASSPPSGREQYF
v_gene: TRBV19; d_gene: -; abundance: -; j_gene: TRBJ2-1; CDR3nt: TGTGCCAGTAGTCCTCGTAGCGTCCTGAAGACCTACAATGAGCAGTTCTTC; CDR3aa: CASSPRSVLKTYNEQFF
v_gene: TRBV20-1; d_gene: -; abundance: many; j_gene: TRBJ2-4; CDR3nt: TGCAGTGCTAGAGATGAGCGGTCTCTGGCCAAAAACATTCAGTACTTC; CDR3aa: CSARDERSLAKNIQYF
v_gene: TRBV3-1; d_gene: TRBD2; abundance: few; j_gene: TRBJ2-5; CDR3nt: TGCGCCAGCATGGTGGTCGGGGGGGAGGCCCAGTACTTC; CDR3aa: CASMVVGGEAQYF
v_gene: TRBV14; d_gene: TRBD2; abundance: many; j_gene: TRBJ2-1; CDR3nt: TGTGCCAGCAGCCGAGGGGGTTATAGCGGGAGTAATGAGCAGTTCTTC; CDR3aa: CASSRGGYSGSNEQFF
v_gene: TRBV2; d_gene: -; abundance: -; j_gene: TRBJ2-3; CDR3nt: TGTGCCAGCAAGCCCGAACGGGAGCCGGACACGCAGTATTTT; CDR3aa: CASKPEREPDTQYF
v_gene: TRBV5-1; d_gene: -; abundance: -; j_gene: TRBJ1-1; CDR3nt: TGCGCCAGCAGCTTGGACAGGAACACTGAAGCTTTCTTT; CDR3aa: CASSLDRNTEAFF
v_gene: TRBV7-4; d_gene: TRBD2; abundance: -; j_gene: TRBJ2-1; CDR3nt: TGTGCCAGCAGCGCGGGACTAGCGGGAGTGAACTCCTACAATGAGCAGTTCTTC; CDR3aa: CASSAGLAGVNSYNEQFF
v_gene: TRBV28; d_gene: -; abundance: many; j_gene: TRBJ1-5; CDR3nt: TGTGCCAGCACGGGATGGGAGGACAAAAATAGCAATCAGCCCCAGCATTTT; CDR3aa: CASTGWEDKNSNQPQHF
v_gene: TRBV7-9; d_gene: -; abundance: -; j_gene: TRBJ2-5; CDR3nt: TGTGCCAGCAGCTTTTTCGTGGGGGGCCAAGAGACCCAGCACTTC; CDR3aa: CASSFFVGGQETQHF
v_gene: TRBV4-1; d_gene: -; abundance: -; j_gene: TRBJ2-2; CDR3nt: -; CDR3aa: CASSQEGTSEQYFGPGTGELFF
v_gene: TRBV29-1; d_gene: -; abundance: once; j_gene: TRBJ1-2; CDR3nt: TGCAGCGTTGGAGGGACGGCCTATGGCTACACCTTC; CDR3aa: CSVGGTAYGYTF
v_gene: TRBV6-1; d_gene: TRBD1; abundance: -; j_gene: TRBJ1-5; CDR3nt: TGTGCCAGCAGTCAGAGGGGGCCCAATCAGCCCCAGCATTTT; CDR3aa: CASSQRGPNQPQHF
v_gene: TRBV7-9; d_gene: TRBD1; abundance: -; j_gene: TRBJ2-7; CDR3nt: TGTGCCAGCAGCTCCGAAAACACCGGGACAGGGCTCACCTACGAGCAGTACTTC; CDR3aa: CASSSENTGTGLTYEQYF
v_gene: TRBV20-1; d_gene: -; abundance: few; j_gene: TRBJ2-3; CDR3nt: TGCAGTGCTAGAAGCCTGGCAGGGCAGGAGGATACGCAGTATTTT; CDR3aa: CSARSLAGQEDTQYF
v_gene: TRBV20-1; d_gene: TRBD1; abundance: medium-sized; j_gene: TRBJ1-5; CDR3nt: TGCAGTGCTAGAGATTCAGGGGGCCAACAGCCCCAGCATTTT; CDR3aa: CSARDSGGQQPQHF
v_gene: TRBV5-5; d_gene: -; abundance: -; j_gene: TRBJ2-3; CDR3nt: TGTGCCAGCAGCTTGGCCCCGGGACAATTTTCAGATACGCAGTATTTT; CDR3aa: CASSLAPGQFSDTQYF
v_gene: TRBV20-1; d_gene: TRBD2; abundance: few; j_gene: TRBJ2-7; CDR3nt: TGCAGTGCTAGACGATTTAGCGGGAGGCTCTACGAGCAGTACTTC; CDR3aa: CSARRFSGRLYEQYF
v_gene: TRBV2; d_gene: -; abundance: -; j_gene: TRBJ1-2; CDR3nt: TGCGCCAGCACTGAGGCGGGCTATGGCTACACCTTC; CDR3aa: CASTEAGYGYTF
v_gene: TRBV6-5; d_gene: TRBD2; abundance: many; j_gene: TRBJ2-7; CDR3nt: TGTGCCAGCAGTCACTCGAGGGGGACTAGCGGATACGAGCAGTACTTC; CDR3aa: CASSHSRGTSGYEQYF
v_gene: TRBV7-7; d_gene: -; abundance: many; j_gene: TRBJ1-1; CDR3nt: TGTGCCACCTTGGCACAACACACTGAAGCTTTCTTT; CDR3aa: CATLAQHTEAFF
v_gene: TRBV6-5; d_gene: -; abundance: -; j_gene: TRBJ2-3; CDR3nt: TGTGCCAGCAGTCTCGATACTAGCACAGATACGCAGTATTTT; CDR3aa: CASSLDTSTDTQYF
v_gene: TRBV7-3; d_gene: -; abundance: -; j_gene: TRBJ2-6; CDR3nt: TGTGCCAGCAGCTGGACCGGGACCAACGTCCTGACTTTC; CDR3aa: CASSWTGTNVLTF
v_gene: TRBV12-3/TRBV12-4; d_gene: -; abundance: few; j_gene: TRBJ1-2; CDR3nt: TGTGCCAGCAGTACTACAGGGTTGGGCTACACCTTC; CDR3aa: CASSTTGLGYTF
v_gene: TRBV2; d_gene: TRBD2; abundance: -; j_gene: TRBJ2-1; CDR3nt: TGTGCCAGCAGGCTAGCGGGAGTTTACAATGAGCAGTTCTTC; CDR3aa: CASRLAGVYNEQFF
v_gene: TRBV20-1; d_gene: -; abundance: -; j_gene: TRBJ1-2; CDR3nt: TGCAGTGCTAGAGAAGAGGGCTCTAACTCTGGCTACACCTTC; CDR3aa: CSAREEGSNSGYTF
v_gene: TRBV9; d_gene: TRBD2; abundance: -; j_gene: TRBJ2-3; CDR3nt: TGTGCCAGCAGCGTAGTAGGACTAGCGGGAGAGGGAGATACGCAGTATTTT; CDR3aa: CASSVVGLAGEGDTQYF
v_gene: TRBV30; d_gene: -; abundance: many; j_gene: TRBJ2-4; CDR3nt: TGTGCCTGGAGGCCAGGGGACGCCAAAAACATTCAGTACTTC; CDR3aa: CAWRPGDAKNIQYF
v_gene: TRBV7-9; d_gene: TRBD2; abundance: -; j_gene: TRBJ2-3; CDR3nt: TGTGCCAGCAGTCCAGGCCGACTAGCGGGAGGGATAAGGGCCACAGATACGCAGTATTTT; CDR3aa: CASSPGRLAGGIRATDTQYF
v_gene: TRBV7-8; d_gene: TRBD2; abundance: -; j_gene: TRBJ2-7; CDR3nt: TGTGCCAGCAGCTTTGGGGCTAGCGGGGCCTACGAGCAGTACTTC; CDR3aa: CASSFGASGAYEQYF
v_gene: TRBV18; d_gene: -; abundance: -; j_gene: TRBJ1-3; CDR3nt: TGTGCCAGCTCACCCAAGGACGGAAACACCATATATTTT; CDR3aa: CASSPKDGNTIYF
v_gene: TRBV9; d_gene: -; abundance: -; j_gene: TRBJ2-3; CDR3nt: TGTGCCAGCAGCGTACGGGCAGGGGCAGATACGCAGTATTTT; CDR3aa: CASSVRAGADTQYF
v_gene: TRBV6-1; d_gene: -; abundance: many; j_gene: TRBJ2-5; CDR3nt: TGTGCCAGCAGTGCCCTGACCCACTCAGACGCGGGAGAGACCCAGTACTTC; CDR3aa: CASSALTHSDAGETQYF
v_gene: TRBV7-8; d_gene: -; abundance: -; j_gene: TRBJ2-2; CDR3nt: TGTGCCAGCAGCTTAGACCTCGGGGAGCTGTTTTTT; CDR3aa: CASSLDLGELFF
v_gene: TRBV3-1; d_gene: -; abundance: many; j_gene: TRBJ2-4; CDR3nt: TGTGCCAGCAGCGCCCAAACTAGTTACATTCAGTACTTC; CDR3aa: CASSAQTSYIQYF
v_gene: TRBV4-2; d_gene: -; abundance: -; j_gene: TRBJ2-6; CDR3nt: TGTGCCAGCAGCCAAGAAGATAGCGGGGCCAACGTCCTGACTTTC; CDR3aa: CASSQEDSGANVLTF
v_gene: TRBV20-1; d_gene: -; abundance: -; j_gene: TRBJ2-7; CDR3nt: TGCAGTGCTAGAAGGGACAGCGGAGGGGGCGAGCAGTACTTC; CDR3aa: CSARRDSGGGEQYF
v_gene: TRBV5-6; d_gene: TRBD1; abundance: -; j_gene: TRBJ1-3; CDR3nt: TGTGCCAGCAGCTTGTTACAGGGGGTCACTGGAAACACCATATATTTT; CDR3aa: CASSLLQGVTGNTIYF
v_gene: TRBV9; d_gene: -; abundance: -; j_gene: TRBJ1-5; CDR3nt: TGTGCCAGCAGCGTAGATCAGGGGATGGGACAGCCCCAGCATTTT; CDR3aa: CASSVDQGMGQPQHF
v_gene: TRBV14; d_gene: TRBD1; abundance: many; j_gene: TRBJ2-2; CDR3nt: TGTGCCAGCAGCCAAACAGACAGGGGGCGCGTCACCGGGGAGCTGTTTTTT; CDR3aa: CASSQTDRGRVTGELFF
v_gene: TRBV5-5; d_gene: TRBD1; abundance: few; j_gene: TRBJ2-7; CDR3nt: TGTGCCAGCAGCGGGGGACAGGCGGCGCGGGAGCAGTACTTC; CDR3aa: CASSGGQAAREQYF
v_gene: TRBV3-1; d_gene: -; abundance: -; j_gene: TRBJ1-3; CDR3nt: TGTGCCAGCAGCCGAGGGCTGGGTAAAGGAAACACCATATATTTT; CDR3aa: CASSRGLGKGNTIYF
v_gene: TRBV24-1; d_gene: TRBD2; abundance: -; j_gene: TRBJ2-3; CDR3nt: TGTGCCACCAGCAAACGGGCTAGCGGGAGGGCCGATACGCAGTATTTT; CDR3aa: CATSKRASGRADTQYF
v_gene: TRBV20-1; d_gene: -; abundance: -; j_gene: TRBJ2-7; CDR3nt: TGCAGTGCTAGGGTGGAAACCTACGAGCAGTACTTC; CDR3aa: CSARVETYEQYF